These 10 T cell receptor beta chains were sequenced from one sample in a study of shared clonotypes between healthy human individuals. Libraries were prepared by immunoSEQ multiplex PCR; TCRdb keeps only in-frame clonotypes and omits some of them. Of about 690,000 clones in the sample, less than 95% were seen once. Sequencing was carried out using memory CD8+ T cells from PBMCs. Subset defined: CD45RO+ cells pooled with CCR7-negative TemRA cells. The receptors come from a man aged 18 to 35 in good health. Some clones in this sample may be carry-over from other donors' samples.

This chain connects TRBV28 to TRBJ2-1, with a possible D match to TRBD2 (5 bases). V lost 3 bases and J 0 bases, leaving 24 bases between the germline ends. The CDR3 extends over 20 amino acids. Germline CDR1 and CDR2: MDHEN and SYDVKM. For the CDR3, the DNA is TGTGCCAGCAGTTTGAGGCGACAACTTGAGGGAAAGAGCTCCTACAATGAGCAGTTCTTC. It yields the protein CASSLRRQLEGKSSYNEQFF.

Note on this clone: A far larger clone differs by one base, so this is likely a read error. This sample also contains other DNA sequences that code for the same CDR3. The V call is TRBV5-6, the J call TRBJ2-7; 7 bases line up with TRBD1. CDR1 SGHDT and CDR2 YYEEEE come from the germline V gene. The CDR3 loop spans 12 amino acids. V lost 4 bases and J lost 3; bases outside the gene matches: 1. The CDR3 DNA sequence: TGTGCCAGCAGCGGGGACAGCTACGAGCAGTACTTC. This encodes CASSGDSYEQYF. The variable domain in full, completed from reference TRBV5-6 and TRBJ2-7, reads DAGVTQSPTHLIKTRGQQVTLRCSPKSGHDTVSWYQQALGQGPQFIFQYYEEEERQRGNFPDRFSGHQFPNYSSELNVNALLLGDSALYLCASSGDSYEQYFGPGTRLTVT.

The gene calls are TRBV6-5 and TRBJ2-3, with D tentatively TRBD1 (6 bases). The V end lost 9 bases, the J end lost 6 bases, and 16 bases lay between the germline ends. The CDR3 totals 13 residues. Germline V gives CDR1 MNHEY, CDR2 SVGAGI. The CDR3 protein is CASSTGPADTQYF. The CDR3 nucleotides are TGTGCCAGTAGCACAGGGCCCGCCGATACGCAGTATTTT.

The CDR3 DNA reads as TGTGCCAGCAAGGCTGGAGAAGGCTACGAGCAGTACTTC. Its protein is CASKAGEGYEQYF. The chain employs TRBV2 and TRBJ2-7; D gene unclear. The CDR3 length is 13 residues. V was clipped by 7 bases and J by 3 bases, with 13 bases between them. Germline CDR1 and CDR2: SNHLY and FYNNEI.

This chain uses TRBV28 with TRBJ1-5; possibly TRBD1 for D (6 bases). CDR3 size: 16 residues. CDR1 and CDR2 from the germline V gene are MDHEN and SYDVKM. V lost 7 bases to trimming and J lost 0 bases, with 16 bases between them. The CDR3 DNA reads as TGTGCCAGCAAGCGGACAGAGAATTATAGCAATCAGCCCCAGCATTTT. Translating it yields CASKRTENYSNQPQHF.

The V gene is TRBV29-1, the J gene TRBJ2-1; D is unresolved. Germline V gene sequence: CDR1 SQVTM, CDR2 ANQGSEA. Trimming removed 0 bases from V and 1 base from J, with 10 bases in between. This CDR3 spans 15 amino acids. CDR3 DNA sequence: TGCAGCGTTGAAGATCCTGGAAGATCCTACAATGAGCAGTTCTTC. Protein product: CSVEDPGRSYNEQFF.

The chain is built from TRBV2 and TRBJ1-2, with D maybe TRBD1 (5 bases). The CDR3 contains 13 residues. CDR1 and CDR2 from the germline V gene are SNHLY and FYNNEI. V was clipped by 10 bases and J by 0 bases, with 12 bases between them. The CDR3 DNA reads TGTGCCAAGTCACAGGAGTCTAACTATGGCTACACCTTC. It yields the protein CAKSQESNYGYTF.

J is TRBJ2-1 and V is TRBV19; weak D call: TRBD2 (6 bases). V was shortened by 10 bases and J by 4 bases, with 14 bases between the two germline ends. The CDR3 covers 13 residues. CDR1 is LNHDA, CDR2 SQIVND, per germline (reference sequence). This CDR3 is CATAPSAYNEQFF. CDR3 bases: TGTGCCACCGCACCTAGCGCTTACAATGAGCAGTTCTTC.

The V and J genes are TRBV7-2 and TRBJ2-7; D could derive from TRBD1 or TRBD2 (5 bases each). From germline, CDR1 is SGHTA and CDR2 FQGNSA. Trimming took 7 bases from V and 0 from J, leaving 13 bases between them. CDR3 size: 14 residues. Here the CDR3 DNA reads TGTGCCAGCACCCCGGGACGAATCTCCTACGAGCAGTACTTC. It yields the protein CASTPGRISYEQYF.

The genes are TRBV2 and TRBJ2-7, with unresolved D. Trimming removed 4 bases at V and 2 bases at J, with 12 bases between. Germline loops: CDR1 SNHLY, CDR2 FYNNEI. This CDR3 comprises 14 residues. CDR3 bases: TGTGCCAGCAGTGGGAAGACAAAGCCCTACGAGCAGTACTTC. Translated: CASSGKTKPYEQYF.